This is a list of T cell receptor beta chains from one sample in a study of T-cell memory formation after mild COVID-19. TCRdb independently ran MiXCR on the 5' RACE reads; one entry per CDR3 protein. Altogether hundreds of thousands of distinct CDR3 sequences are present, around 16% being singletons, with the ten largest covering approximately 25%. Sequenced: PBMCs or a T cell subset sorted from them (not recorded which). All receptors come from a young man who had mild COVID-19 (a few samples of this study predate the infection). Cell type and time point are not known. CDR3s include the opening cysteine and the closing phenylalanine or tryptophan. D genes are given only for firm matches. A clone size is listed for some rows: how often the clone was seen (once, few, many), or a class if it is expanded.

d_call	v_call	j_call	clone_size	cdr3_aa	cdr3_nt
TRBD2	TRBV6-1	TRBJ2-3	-	CASTPGTNTDTQYF	TGTGCCAGCACCCCAGGGACTAACACAGATACGCAGTATTTT
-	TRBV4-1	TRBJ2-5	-	CASSRAGSRFQETQYF	TGCGCCAGCAGCCGGGCCGGGAGCAGGTTCCAAGAGACCCAGTACTTC
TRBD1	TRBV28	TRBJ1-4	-	CASSFRDSYNEKLFF	TGTGCCAGCAGTTTCCGGGACAGCTATAATGAAAAACTGTTTTTT
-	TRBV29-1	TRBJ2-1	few	CSALWDLKFF	TGCAGCGCTCTCTGGGACCTAAAATTCTTC
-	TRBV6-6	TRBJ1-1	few	CASSYLPTNTEAFF	TGTGCCAGCAGTTACCTCCCCACGAACACTGAAGCTTTCTTT
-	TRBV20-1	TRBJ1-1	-	CSARAGARNTEAFF	TGCAGTGCTAGAGCAGGGGCTAGGAACACTGAAGCTTTCTTT
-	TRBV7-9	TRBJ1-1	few	CASSPQGSRTEAFF	TGTGCCAGCAGCCCGCAGGGTAGTAGGACTGAAGCTTTCTTT
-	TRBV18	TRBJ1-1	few	CASSPPWGGGMNTEAFF	TGTGCCAGCTCACCACCTTGGGGGGGGGGGATGAACACTGAAGCTTTCTTT
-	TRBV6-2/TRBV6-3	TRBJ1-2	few	CASRWLREGNYGYTF	TGTGCCAGCAGATGGCTCAGGGAGGGGAACTATGGCTACACCTTC
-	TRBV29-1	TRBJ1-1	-	CSAELSGIEDTEAFF	TGCAGCGCCGAACTTTCCGGGATCGAGGACACTGAAGCTTTCTTT
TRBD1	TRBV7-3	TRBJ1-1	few	CASSLGGVGRGLLNTEAFF	TGTGCCAGCAGCTTAGGAGGGGTTGGGAGGGGGCTTTTGAACACTGAAGCTTTCTTT
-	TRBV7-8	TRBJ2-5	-	CASSLDGAETQYF	TGTGCCAGCAGCTTAGACGGGGCGGAGACCCAGTACTTC
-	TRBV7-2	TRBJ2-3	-	CASSLAGSTTGDTQYF	TGTGCCAGCAGCTTAGCGGGGTCAACAACTGGGGATACGCAGTATTTT
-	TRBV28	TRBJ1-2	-	CASSQAGGRYGYTF	TGTGCCAGCAGCCAGGCGGGGGGCCGCTATGGCTACACCTTC
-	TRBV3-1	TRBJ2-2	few	CASSHGLAGGTGELFF	TGTGCCAGCAGCCACGGACTAGCAGGGGGCACCGGGGAGCTGTTTTTT
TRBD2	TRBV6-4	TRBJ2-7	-	CASSELAGPYEQYF	TGTGCCAGCAGTGAACTAGCGGGCCCCTACGAGCAGTACTTC
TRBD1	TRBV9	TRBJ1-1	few	CASTRTGGEPEAFF	TGTGCCAGCACCAGGACAGGGGGTGAGCCTGAAGCTTTCTTT
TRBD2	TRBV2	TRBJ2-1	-	CASIQGTSGGLLFF	TGTGCCAGCATCCAGGGGACTAGCGGGGGGCTTTTGTTCTTC
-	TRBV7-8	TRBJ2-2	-	CASSLGARPPGELFF	TGTGCCAGCAGCTTAGGGGCCCGACCCCCCGGGGAGCTGTTTTTT
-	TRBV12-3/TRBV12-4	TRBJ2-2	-	CASGRGINTGELFF	TGTGCCAGCGGTAGGGGTATTAACACCGGGGAGCTGTTTTTT
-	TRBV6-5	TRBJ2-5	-	CASSYSGHGTQYF	TGTGCCAGCAGTTACTCGGGACACGGGACCCAGTACTTC
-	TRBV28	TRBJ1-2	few	CASSLTGAGGYTF	TGTGCCAGCAGTTTAACGGGGGCGGGCGGCTACACCTTC
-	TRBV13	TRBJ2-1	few	CASSLGRGSSNEQFF	TGTGCCAGCAGCTTAGGTCGGGGTTCAAGCAATGAGCAGTTCTTC
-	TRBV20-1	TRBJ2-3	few	CSAREKRTDTQYF	TGCAGTGCTAGAGAAAAGAGAACAGATACGCAGTATTTT
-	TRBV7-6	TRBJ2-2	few	CASSPQNTGELFF	TGTGCCAGCAGCCCCCAGAACACCGGGGAGCTGTTTTTT
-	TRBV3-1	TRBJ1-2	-	CASSPHGGPYGYTF	TGTGCCAGCAGCCCCCATGGGGGGCCCTATGGCTACACCTTC
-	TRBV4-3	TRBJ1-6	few	CASSHPGNNSPLHF	TGCGCCAGCAGCCACCCGGGGAATAATTCACCCCTCCACTTT
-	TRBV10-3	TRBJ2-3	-	CAISGSSLTDTQYF	TGTGCCATCAGTGGGTCGAGTCTCACAGATACGCAGTATTTT
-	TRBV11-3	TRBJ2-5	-	CASSQGTDAQYF	TGTGCCAGCAGCCAGGGAACTGATGCCCAGTACTTC
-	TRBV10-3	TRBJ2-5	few	CAISPIRAQETQYF	TGTGCCATCAGCCCGATAAGGGCCCAAGAGACCCAGTACTTC
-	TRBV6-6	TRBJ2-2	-	CASSLSRIVAGELFF	TGTGCCAGCAGTTTGAGCAGAATAGTCGCCGGGGAGCTGTTTTTT
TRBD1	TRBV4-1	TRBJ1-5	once	CASSQDPGQGGNQPRHF	TGCGCCAGCAGCCAAGACCCCGGACAGGGTGGCAATCAGCCCCGGCATTTT
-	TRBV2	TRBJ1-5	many	CASSGESNQPQHF	TGTGCCAGCAGCGGGGAGAGCAATCAGCCCCAGCATTTT
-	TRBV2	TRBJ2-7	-	CASLFSGAYEQYF	TGTGCCAGCCTCTTTTCGGGGGCCTACGAGCAGTACTTC
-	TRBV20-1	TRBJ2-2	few	CSARDRESGELFF	TGCAGTGCTAGAGACAGGGAGTCCGGGGAGCTGTTTTTT
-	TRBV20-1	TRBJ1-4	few	CSAPSGGREKLFF	TGCAGCGCCCCGTCGGGGGGAAGAGAAAAACTGTTTTTT
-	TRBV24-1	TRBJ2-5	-	CATSDLTGSGQETQYF	TGTGCCACCAGTGATCTCACAGGGTCCGGCCAAGAGACCCAGTACTTC
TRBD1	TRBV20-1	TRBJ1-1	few	CSAGQGRDTEAFF	TGCAGTGCTGGACAGGGACGGGACACTGAAGCTTTCTTT